One T cell receptor beta chain is described in this entry. Its specificity is not known. This CDR3 has 15 residues. CDR1 and CDR2 (germline): SGHRS, YFSETQ. V lost 1 base to trimming and J lost 2 bases, with 13 bases between them. Profiling relied on immunoSEQ multiplex PCR, and the TCRdb table lists in-frame clones only, not all of them. Of under 70,000 clones listed, approximately 90% are singletons. The record originates from a study of OX40 agonist ivuxolimab in advanced cancers. In the study overall: In this trial design, patients received ivuxolimab intravenously at 0.01 to 10 mg/kg every 2 weeks.

Points from the study as a whole: The mean number of expanded clones was higher in CD8+ T cells than in CD4+. Certain nonresponders additionally had low normalized T-cell clonal expansion.

The chain couples TRBV5-1 to TRBJ2-7, with D tentatively TRBD1 (6 bases). The clonotype originates from an adult with an advanced solid tumor such as melanoma, head and neck, liver or kidney cancer. Source: CD4+ or CD8+ T cells sorted from blood, taken in a trial of the OX40 agonist ivuxolimab. The CDR3 loop reads CASSLTWGPTYEQYF. CDR3 bases: TGCGCCAGCAGCTTGACCTGGGGGCCTACCTACGAGCAGTACTTC.